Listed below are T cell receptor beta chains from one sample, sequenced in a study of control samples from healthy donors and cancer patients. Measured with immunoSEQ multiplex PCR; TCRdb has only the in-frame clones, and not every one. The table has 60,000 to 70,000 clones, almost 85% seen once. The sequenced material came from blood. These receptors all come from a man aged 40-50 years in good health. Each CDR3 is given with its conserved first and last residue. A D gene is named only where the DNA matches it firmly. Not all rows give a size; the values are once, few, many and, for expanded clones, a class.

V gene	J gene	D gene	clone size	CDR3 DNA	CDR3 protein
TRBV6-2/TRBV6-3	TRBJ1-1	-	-	TGTGCCAGCAGTCAGGGAAGGACTGAAGCTTTCTTT	CASSQGRTEAFF
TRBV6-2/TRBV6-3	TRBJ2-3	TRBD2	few	TGTGCCAGCAGCCCCGGGCGGGAGGGCACAGATACGCAGTATTTT	CASSPGREGTDTQYF
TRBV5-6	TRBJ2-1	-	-	TGTGCCAGCAGCTTCGGCAGGGGGAGGAATGAGCAGTTCTTC	CASSFGRGRNEQFF
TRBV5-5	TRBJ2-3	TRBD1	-	TGTGCCAGCAGCCCGGGACAGCACACAGATACGCAGTATTTT	CASSPGQHTDTQYF
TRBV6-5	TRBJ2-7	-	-	TGTGCCAGCAGCGCCCGGGCGGGTTCCTACGAGCAGTACTTC	CASSARAGSYEQYF
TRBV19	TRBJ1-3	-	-	TGTGCCAGTAGAACAGGGAGTACCTCTGGAAACACCATATATTTT	CASRTGSTSGNTIYF
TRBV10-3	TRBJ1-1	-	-	TGTGCCATCAGTGAGTCCGAGGGAGGCCCTGCTGAAGCTTTCTTT	CAISESEGGPAEAFF
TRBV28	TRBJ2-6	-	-	TGTGCCAGCAGTTTACAAGGCTCTGGGGCCAACGTCCTGACTTTC	CASSLQGSGANVLTF
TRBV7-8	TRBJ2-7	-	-	TGTGCCAGCAGCTCCTCCCTTTACTACGAGCAGTACTTC	CASSSSLYYEQYF
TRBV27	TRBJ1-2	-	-	TGTGCCAGCAGTTTTTCCGACAGAAACTATGGCTACACCTTC	CASSFSDRNYGYTF
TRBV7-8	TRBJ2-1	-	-	TGTGCCAGCAGCTTAGTGGCAGTCTCCTACAATGAGCAGTTCTTC	CASSLVAVSYNEQFF
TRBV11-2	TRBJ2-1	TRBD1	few	TGTGCCAGCAGCTTGACAGGGGGCTGGGGTGATGAGCAGTTCTTC	CASSLTGGWGDEQFF
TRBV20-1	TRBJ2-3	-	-	TGCAGCGGACTCACAGATACGCAGTATTTT	CSGLTDTQYF
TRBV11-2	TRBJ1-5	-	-	TGTGCCAGCAGCCTAACACCGGGGCCCCAGCATTTT	CASSLTPGPQHF
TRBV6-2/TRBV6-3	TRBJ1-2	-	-	TGTGCCAGCAGTTACTCGATGGGGGCCTATGGCTACACCTTC	CASSYSMGAYGYTF
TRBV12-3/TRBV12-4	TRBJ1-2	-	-	TGTGCCAGCAATGCCCGACCGGGCTATGGCTACACCTTC	CASNARPGYGYTF
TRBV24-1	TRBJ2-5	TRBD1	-	TGTGCCACCAGTGAGCCCGAAGGGACAGGGGGCGCGGAGACCCAGTACTTC	CATSEPEGTGGAETQYF
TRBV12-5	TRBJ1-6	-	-	TGTGCTAGTGGTTTTGGCTCCTATAATTCACCCCTCCACTTT	CASGFGSYNSPLHF
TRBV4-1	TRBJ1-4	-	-	TGCGCCAGCAGCCAAGAAGAGCGGGATGAAAAACTGTTTTTT	CASSQEERDEKLFF
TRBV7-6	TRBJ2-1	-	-	TGTGCCAGCAGCCCCAGACAAAGCTCCTACAATGAGCAGTTCTTC	CASSPRQSSYNEQFF
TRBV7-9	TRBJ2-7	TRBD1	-	TGTGCCAGCAGCGACAGGGGGGACGACGAGCAGTACTTC	CASSDRGDDEQYF
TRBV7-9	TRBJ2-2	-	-	TGTGCCAGCAGCTCGTATCAGGGCTTCGGGGAGCTGTTTTTT	CASSSYQGFGELFF
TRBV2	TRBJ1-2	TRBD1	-	TGTGCCAGCACAGGGACAGGGGGTAACTATGGCTACACCTTC	CASTGTGGNYGYTF
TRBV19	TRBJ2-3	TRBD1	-	TGTGCCAGTACCCGACAGGGGGCAGTCGCAGATACGCAGTATTTT	CASTRQGAVADTQYF
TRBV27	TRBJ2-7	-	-	TGTGCCAGCAGACCTTTCCTATGGGACAAGCGCGACGAGCAGTACTTC	CASRPFLWDKRDEQYF
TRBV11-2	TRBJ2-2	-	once	TGTGCCAGCAGCTTGCAGGGGTCGAACACCGGGGAGCTGTTTTTT	CASSLQGSNTGELFF
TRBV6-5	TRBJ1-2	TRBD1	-	TGTGCCAGCAGTTCGTTTTCAGGGGGCAGCTATGGCTACACCTTC	CASSSFSGGSYGYTF
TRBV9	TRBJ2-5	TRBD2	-	TGTGCCAGCAGCGTAGGCCGCTCGGGAGGCGTAGGAGAGACCCAGTACTTC	CASSVGRSGGVGETQYF
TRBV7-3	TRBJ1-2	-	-	TGTGCCAGCAGCTTGACCCCAGGGGCCTATGGCTACACCTTC	CASSLTPGAYGYTF
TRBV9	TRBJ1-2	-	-	TGTGCCAGCTCCGGGACTGATGGGATGTATGGCTACACCTTC	CASSGTDGMYGYTF
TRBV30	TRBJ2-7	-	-	TGTGCCTGGAGTGTTCAGGTGACCTCCTACGAGCAGTACTTC	CAWSVQVTSYEQYF
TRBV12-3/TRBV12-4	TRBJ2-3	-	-	TGTGCCAGCGGGATTGATACGCAGTATTTT	CASGIDTQYF
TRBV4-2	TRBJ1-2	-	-	TGTGCCAGCAGCCAAGGCGCCAGCGGCTATGGCTACACCTTC	CASSQGASGYGYTF
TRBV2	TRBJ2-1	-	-	TGTGCCAGCAGGGATAACTTAGCGGCGTACAATGAGCAGTTCTTC	CASRDNLAAYNEQFF
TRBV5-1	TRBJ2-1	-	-	TGCGCCAGCAGCTTGGACGCTCGTTACAATGAGCAGTTCTTC	CASSLDARYNEQFF
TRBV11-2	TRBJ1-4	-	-	TGTGCCAGCAGCTTAGCTTACAGCCCTTTAAATGAAAAACTGTTTTTT	CASSLAYSPLNEKLFF
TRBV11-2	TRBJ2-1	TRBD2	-	TGTGCCAGCAGCTTAATGTTGTTAGCGGGAGTTAATGAGCAGTTCTTC	CASSLMLLAGVNEQFF
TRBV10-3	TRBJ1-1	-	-	TGTGCCATCACTCAGGGTGGGGGGGCGAACACTGAAGCTTTCTTT	CAITQGGGANTEAFF
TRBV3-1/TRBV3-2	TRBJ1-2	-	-	TGTGCCAGCAGCCAGTCGGGATCCCTTCTCTATGGCTACACCTTC	CASSQSGSLLYGYTF
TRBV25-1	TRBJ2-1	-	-	TGTGCCAGCAGTGATCGTAACAATGAGCAGTTCTTC	CASSDRNNEQFF
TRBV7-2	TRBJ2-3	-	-	TGTGCCAGCAGACCCACCATGACAGCCACAGATACGCAGTATTTT	CASRPTMTATDTQYF
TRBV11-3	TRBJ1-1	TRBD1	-	TGTGCCAGCAGCTTAAGAGGTGGGACAGAGACAGTGAACACTGAAGCTTTCTTT	CASSLRGGTETVNTEAFF
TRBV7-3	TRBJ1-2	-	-	TGTGCCAGCAGCTTAAGTCCGGGGCAGGAAGGAGGCTACACCTTC	CASSLSPGQEGGYTF
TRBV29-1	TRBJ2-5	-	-	TGCAGCGTTGTCGCGGAAGAGACCCAGTACTTC	CSVVAEETQYF
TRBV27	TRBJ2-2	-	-	TGTGCCAGCAAAAGAGCATCGAAGAACACCGGGGAGCTGTTTTTT	CASKRASKNTGELFF
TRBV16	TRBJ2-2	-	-	TGTGCCAGCAGCCAATCAACCTCCACCGGGGAGCTGTTTTTT	CASSQSTSTGELFF
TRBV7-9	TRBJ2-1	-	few	TGTGCCAGCAGCTTATCGGATTACAATGAGCAGTTCTTC	CASSLSDYNEQFF
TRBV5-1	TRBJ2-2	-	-	TGCGCCAGCAGCTCCTCAGGGAGCCCGGGCACCGGGGAGCTGTTTTTT	CASSSSGSPGTGELFF
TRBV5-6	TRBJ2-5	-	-	TGTGCCAGCAGCTTGATCCGGAACACTAAAGAGACCCAGTACTTC	CASSLIRNTKETQYF